Listed below are T cell receptor beta chains from one sample, sequenced in a study of shared clonotypes between healthy human individuals. TCRdb's copy holds only in-frame clones and misses some; the assay was immunoSEQ multiplex PCR. The sample lists some 1,400,000 clones; approximately 96% were seen once. Sequenced input: naive CD4+ T cells sorted from blood. These receptors came from a young man in good health. CDR3s include the opening cysteine and the closing phenylalanine or tryptophan. Fields, in order: J gene, D gene, V gene, CDR3 protein, CDR3 DNA. The D gene is left open where the match is weak.

TRBJ1-1	-	TRBV15	CATSVRTVLNTEAFF	TGTGCCACCAGCGTACGGACGGTCCTGAACACTGAAGCTTTCTTT
TRBJ2-2	TRBD2	TRBV28	CASASGSGELFF	TGTGCCAGCGCTAGCGGGAGCGGGGAGCTGTTTTTT
TRBJ2-7	-	TRBV6-5	CASSDPLVPYEQYF	TGTGCCAGCAGTGACCCCTTGGTCCCTTACGAGCAGTACTTC
TRBJ2-5	-	TRBV5-1	CASSLLTALQETQYF	TGCGCCAGCAGCTTGTTGACAGCCCTCCAAGAGACCCAGTACTTC
TRBJ2-1	TRBD2	TRBV10-2	CASSVLAGGGNNEQFF	TGCGCCAGCAGTGTACTAGCGGGAGGTGGCAACAATGAGCAGTTCTTC
TRBJ2-7	-	TRBV19	CASSSPAYEQYF	TGTGCCAGTAGCTCCCCAGCCTACGAGCAGTACTTC
TRBJ1-2	-	TRBV5-1	CASSLDRDGYTF	TGCGCCAGCAGCTTGGACAGGGATGGCTACACCTTC
TRBJ1-5	TRBD1	TRBV7-9	CASSFGTGDQPQHF	TGTGCCAGCAGCTTCGGGACAGGGGATCAGCCCCAGCATTTT
TRBJ1-1	-	TRBV12-5	CASGFPGVPEAFF	TGTGCTAGTGGTTTCCCAGGGGTACCTGAAGCTTTCTTT
TRBJ2-2	-	TRBV19	CASHGDSDITGELFF	TGTGCCAGCCACGGGGACTCGGATATCACCGGGGAGCTGTTTTTT
TRBJ2-7	-	TRBV5-1	CASRMGTGSSYEQYF	TGCGCCAGCAGAATGGGGACGGGTAGCTCCTACGAGCAGTACTTC
TRBJ1-5	-	TRBV7-2	CASSLSQEPYQPQHF	TGTGCCAGCAGCTTAAGCCAGGAACCCTATCAGCCCCAGCATTTT
TRBJ1-2	-	TRBV11-2	CASSLVGKANYGYTF	TGTGCCAGCAGCTTAGTAGGCAAAGCTAACTATGGCTACACCTTC
TRBJ2-2	TRBD1	TRBV9	CASSVEHAGQGSTGELFF	TGTGCCAGCAGCGTAGAACATGCAGGACAGGGAAGTACCGGGGAGCTGTTTTTT
TRBJ2-1	-	TRBV13	CASSISPGQTLEQFF	TGTGCCAGCAGCATTTCACCGGGACAAACACTTGAGCAGTTCTTC
TRBJ2-7	TRBD2	TRBV10-3	CAISGAGGGYEQYF	TGTGCCATCAGTGGGGCGGGAGGGGGGTACGAGCAGTACTTC
TRBJ2-7	TRBD2	TRBV7-3	CASSLGEGYEQYF	TGTGCCAGCAGCTTAGGGGAGGGCTACGAGCAGTACTTC
TRBJ2-5	-	TRBV5-1	CASSLVGAERETQYF	TGCGCCAGCAGCTTGGTGGGGGCCGAAAGAGAGACCCAGTACTTC